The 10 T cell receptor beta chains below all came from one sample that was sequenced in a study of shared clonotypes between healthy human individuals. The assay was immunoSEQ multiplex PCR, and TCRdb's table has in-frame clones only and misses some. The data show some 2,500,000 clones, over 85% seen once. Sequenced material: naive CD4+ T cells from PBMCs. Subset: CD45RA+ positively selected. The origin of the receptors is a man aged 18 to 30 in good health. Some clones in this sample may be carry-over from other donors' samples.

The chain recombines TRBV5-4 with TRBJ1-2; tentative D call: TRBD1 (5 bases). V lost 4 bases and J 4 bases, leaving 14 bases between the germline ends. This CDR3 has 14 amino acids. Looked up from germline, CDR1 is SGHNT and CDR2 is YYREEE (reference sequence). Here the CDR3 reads CASSTGESIYGYTF. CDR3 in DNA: TGTGCCAGCAGCACGGGGGAGTCGATCTATGGCTACACCTTC.

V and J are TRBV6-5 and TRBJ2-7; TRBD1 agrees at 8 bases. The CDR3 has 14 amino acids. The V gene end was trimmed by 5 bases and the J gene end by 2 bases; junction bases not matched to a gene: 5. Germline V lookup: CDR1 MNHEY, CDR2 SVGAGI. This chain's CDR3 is CASSTTGEPYEQYF. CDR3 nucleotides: TGTGCCAGCAGTACGACAGGGGAGCCCTACGAGCAGTACTTC.

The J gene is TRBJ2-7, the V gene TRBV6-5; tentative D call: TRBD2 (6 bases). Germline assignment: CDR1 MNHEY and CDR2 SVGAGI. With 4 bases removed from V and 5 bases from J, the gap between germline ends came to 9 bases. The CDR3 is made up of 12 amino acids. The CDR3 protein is CASSSRLDEQYF. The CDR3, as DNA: TGTGCCAGCAGTTCGAGACTAGACGAGCAGTACTTC.

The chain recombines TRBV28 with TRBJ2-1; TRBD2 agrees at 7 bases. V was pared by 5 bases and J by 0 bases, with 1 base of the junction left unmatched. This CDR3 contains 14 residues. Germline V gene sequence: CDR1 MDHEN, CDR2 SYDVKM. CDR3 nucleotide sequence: TGTGCCAGCAGTGCTAGCGGCTCCTACAATGAGCAGTTCTTC. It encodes CASSASGSYNEQFF.

The CDR3 nucleotides are TGTGCCAGCAGCCCCTTGTTGGGTGGCTACACCTTC. It codes for CASSPLLGGYTF. V gene TRBV27 combines with J gene TRBJ1-2; D is unclear. In germline, CDR1 is MNHEY, CDR2 SMNVEV (reference sequence). The CDR3 is made up of 12 amino acids. V was trimmed by 6 bases and J by 7 bases, leaving 12 bases between them.

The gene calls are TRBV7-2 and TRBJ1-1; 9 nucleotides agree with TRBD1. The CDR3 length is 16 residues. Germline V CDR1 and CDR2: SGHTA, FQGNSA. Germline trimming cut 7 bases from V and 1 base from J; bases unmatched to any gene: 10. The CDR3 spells CASTKLQGAKNTEAFF. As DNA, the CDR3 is TGTGCCAGCACCAAATTACAGGGGGCGAAGAACACTGAAGCTTTCTTT.

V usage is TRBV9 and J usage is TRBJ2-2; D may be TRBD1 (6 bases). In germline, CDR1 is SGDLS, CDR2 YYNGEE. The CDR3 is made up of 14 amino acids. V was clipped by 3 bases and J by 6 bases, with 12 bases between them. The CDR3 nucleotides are TGTGCCAGCAGCGCCGGGACATTCCCCGGGGAGCTGTTTTTT. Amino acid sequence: CASSAGTFPGELFF.

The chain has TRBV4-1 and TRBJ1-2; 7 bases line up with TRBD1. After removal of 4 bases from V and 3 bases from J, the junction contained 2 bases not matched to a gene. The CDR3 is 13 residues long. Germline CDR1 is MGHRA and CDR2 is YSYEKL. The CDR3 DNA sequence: TGCGCCAGCAGCCTGCAGGGGGACTATGGCTACACCTTC. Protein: CASSLQGDYGYTF.

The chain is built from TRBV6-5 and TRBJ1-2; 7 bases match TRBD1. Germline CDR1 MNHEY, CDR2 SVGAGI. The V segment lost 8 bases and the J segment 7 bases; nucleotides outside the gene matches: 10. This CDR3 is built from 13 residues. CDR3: CASGANRGLGYTF. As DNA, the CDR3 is TGTGCCAGCGGAGCCAACAGGGGACTTGGCTACACCTTC.

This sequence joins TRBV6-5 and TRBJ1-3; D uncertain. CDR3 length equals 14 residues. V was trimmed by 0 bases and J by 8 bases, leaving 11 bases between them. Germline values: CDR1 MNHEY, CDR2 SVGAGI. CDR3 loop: CASSYSMVGDTIYF. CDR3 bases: TGTGCCAGCAGTTACTCGATGGTCGGAGACACCATATATTTT.